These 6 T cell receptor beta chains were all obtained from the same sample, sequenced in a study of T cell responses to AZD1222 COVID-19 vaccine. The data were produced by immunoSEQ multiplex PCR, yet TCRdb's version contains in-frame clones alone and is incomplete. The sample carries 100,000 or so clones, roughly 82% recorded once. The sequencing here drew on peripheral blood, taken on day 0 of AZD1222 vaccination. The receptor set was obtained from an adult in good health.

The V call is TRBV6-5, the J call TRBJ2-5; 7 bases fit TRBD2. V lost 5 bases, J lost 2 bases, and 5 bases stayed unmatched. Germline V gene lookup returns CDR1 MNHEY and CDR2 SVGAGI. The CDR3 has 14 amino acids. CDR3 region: CASSPGGGQETQYF. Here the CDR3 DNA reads TGTGCCAGCAGTCCGGGGGGAGGGCAAGAGACCCAGTACTTC.

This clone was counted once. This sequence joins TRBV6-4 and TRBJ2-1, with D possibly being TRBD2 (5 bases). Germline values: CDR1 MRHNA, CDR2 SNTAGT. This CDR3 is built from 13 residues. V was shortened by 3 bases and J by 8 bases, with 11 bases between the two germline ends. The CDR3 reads CASSEDSEDEQFF. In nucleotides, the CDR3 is TGTGCCAGCAGTGAGGATTCGGAGGATGAGCAGTTCTTC.

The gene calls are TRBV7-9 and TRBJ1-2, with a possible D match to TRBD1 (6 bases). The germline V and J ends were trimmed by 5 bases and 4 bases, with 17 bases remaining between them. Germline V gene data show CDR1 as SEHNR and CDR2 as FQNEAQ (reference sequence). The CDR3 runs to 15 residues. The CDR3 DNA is TGTGCCAGCAGCGTCCTCTCACAGGGAACCTATGGCTACACCTTC. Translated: CASSVLSQGTYGYTF.

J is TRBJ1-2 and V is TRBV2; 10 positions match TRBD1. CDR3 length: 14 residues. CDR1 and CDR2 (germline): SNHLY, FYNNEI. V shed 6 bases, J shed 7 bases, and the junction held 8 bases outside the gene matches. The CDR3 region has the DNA TGTGCCAGCAGCGTCTACGGGACAGGGGTTGGCTACACCTTC. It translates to CASSVYGTGVGYTF.

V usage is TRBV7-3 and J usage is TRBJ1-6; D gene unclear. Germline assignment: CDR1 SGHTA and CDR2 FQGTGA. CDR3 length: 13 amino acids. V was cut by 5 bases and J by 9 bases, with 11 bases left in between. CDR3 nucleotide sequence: TGTGCCAGCAGCCAAGCCTGGGGTTCACCCCTCCACTTT. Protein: CASSQAWGSPLHF.

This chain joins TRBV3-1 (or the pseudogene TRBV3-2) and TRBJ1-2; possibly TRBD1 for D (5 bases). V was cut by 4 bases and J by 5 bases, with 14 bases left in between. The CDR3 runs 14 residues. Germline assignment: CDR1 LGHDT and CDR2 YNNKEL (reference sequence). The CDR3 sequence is CASSLYQGLYGYTF. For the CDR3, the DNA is TGTGCCAGCAGCCTCTATCAGGGTTTGTATGGCTACACCTTC.